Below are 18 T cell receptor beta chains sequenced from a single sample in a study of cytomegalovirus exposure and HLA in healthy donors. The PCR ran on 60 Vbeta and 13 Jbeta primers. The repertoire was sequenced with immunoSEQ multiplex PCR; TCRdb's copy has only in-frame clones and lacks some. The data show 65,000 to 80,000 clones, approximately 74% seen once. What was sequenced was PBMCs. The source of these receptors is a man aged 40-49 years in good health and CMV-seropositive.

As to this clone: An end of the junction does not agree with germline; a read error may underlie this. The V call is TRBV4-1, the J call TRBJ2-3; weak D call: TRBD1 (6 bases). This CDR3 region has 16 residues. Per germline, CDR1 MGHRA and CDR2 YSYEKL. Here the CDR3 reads CASSQERGQSTDAQYF. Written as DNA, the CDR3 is TGCGCCAGCAGCCAAGAGAGAGGACAGAGCACAGATGCGCAGTATTTT.

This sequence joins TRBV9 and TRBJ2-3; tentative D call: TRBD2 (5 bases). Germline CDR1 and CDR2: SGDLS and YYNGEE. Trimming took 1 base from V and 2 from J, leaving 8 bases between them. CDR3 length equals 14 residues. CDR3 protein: CASSVKGDTDTQYF. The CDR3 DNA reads TGTGCCAGCAGCGTAAAGGGAGACACAGATACGCAGTATTTT.

The CDR3, as DNA: TGTGCCAGCAGTCCAGGGACAGGGGGTGTGAACACTGAAGCTTTCTTT. This sequence encodes CASSPGTGGVNTEAFF. This chain uses TRBV27 with TRBJ1-1, with 11 bases aligning to TRBD1. This CDR3 is built from 16 residues. Trimming cost V 5 bases and J 0 bases; bases outside gene matches: 5. Germline V gene sequence: CDR1 MNHEY, CDR2 SMNVEV (reference sequence).

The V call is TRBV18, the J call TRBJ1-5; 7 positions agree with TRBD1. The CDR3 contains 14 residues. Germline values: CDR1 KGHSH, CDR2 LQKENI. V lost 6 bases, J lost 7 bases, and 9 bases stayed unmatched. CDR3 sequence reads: CASSTTGQGQPQHF. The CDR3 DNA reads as TGTGCCAGCTCTACGACAGGGCAGGGACAGCCCCAGCATTTT. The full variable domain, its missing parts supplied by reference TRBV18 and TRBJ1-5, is NAGVMQNPRHLVRRRGQEARLRCSPMKGHSHVYWYRQLPEEGLKFMVYLQKENIIDESGMPKERFSAEFPKEGPSILRIQQVVRGDSAAYFCASSTTGQGQPQHFGDGTRLSIL.

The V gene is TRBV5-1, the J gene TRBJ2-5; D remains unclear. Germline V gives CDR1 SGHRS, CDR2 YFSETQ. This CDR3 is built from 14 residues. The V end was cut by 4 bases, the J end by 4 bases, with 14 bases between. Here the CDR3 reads CASSAASGTETQYF. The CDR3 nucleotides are TGCGCCAGCAGCGCGGCGTCGGGTACAGAGACCCAGTACTTC.

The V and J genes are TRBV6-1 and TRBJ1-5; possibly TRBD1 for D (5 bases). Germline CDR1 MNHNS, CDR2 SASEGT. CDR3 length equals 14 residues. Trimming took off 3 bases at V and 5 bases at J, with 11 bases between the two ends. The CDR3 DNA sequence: TGTGCCAGCAGTGATTGGGGGGGGTATCAGCCCCAGCATTTT. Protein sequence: CASSDWGGYQPQHF.

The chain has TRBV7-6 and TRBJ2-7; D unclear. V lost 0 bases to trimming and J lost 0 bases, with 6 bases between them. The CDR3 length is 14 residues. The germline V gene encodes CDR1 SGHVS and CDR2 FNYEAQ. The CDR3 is CASSLAASSYEQYF. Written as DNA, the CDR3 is TGTGCCAGCAGCTTAGCGGCCAGCTCCTACGAGCAGTACTTC.

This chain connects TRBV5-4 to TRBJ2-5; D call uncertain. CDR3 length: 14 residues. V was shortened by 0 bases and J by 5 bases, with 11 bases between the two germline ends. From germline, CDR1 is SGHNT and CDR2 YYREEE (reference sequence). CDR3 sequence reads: CASSLVSPRETQYF. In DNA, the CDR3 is TGTGCCAGCAGCTTGGTGTCTCCGCGGGAGACCCAGTACTTC.

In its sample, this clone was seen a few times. This chain's CDR3 is CASRPDRNTEAFF. CDR3 DNA sequence: TGTGCCAGCAGACCGGACAGGAACACTGAAGCTTTCTTT. The rearrangement links TRBV2 to TRBJ1-1; possible D gene TRBD1, 6 bases. V lost 6 bases and J lost 1, with 9 bases in between. CDR1 is SNHLY and CDR2 is FYNNEI in the germline V gene. CDR3 length equals 13 residues.

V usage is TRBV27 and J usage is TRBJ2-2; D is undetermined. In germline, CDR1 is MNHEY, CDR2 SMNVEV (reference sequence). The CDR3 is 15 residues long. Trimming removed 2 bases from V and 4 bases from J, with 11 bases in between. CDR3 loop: CASSLSPLVTGELFF. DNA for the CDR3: TGTGCCAGCAGTTTAAGCCCCTTAGTCACCGGGGAGCTGTTTTTT.

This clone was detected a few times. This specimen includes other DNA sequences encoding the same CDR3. The CDR3 DNA reads as TGTGCCAGCAGCTTAGCGGGGGCTTCCACAGATACGCAGTATTTT. Translation: CASSLAGASTDTQYF. The genes are TRBV7-6 and TRBJ2-3; tentatively, D is TRBD1 (6 bases). Germline V gives CDR1 SGHVS, CDR2 FNYEAQ. The CDR3 spans 15 residues. V was trimmed by 0 bases and J by 2 bases, leaving 9 bases between them.

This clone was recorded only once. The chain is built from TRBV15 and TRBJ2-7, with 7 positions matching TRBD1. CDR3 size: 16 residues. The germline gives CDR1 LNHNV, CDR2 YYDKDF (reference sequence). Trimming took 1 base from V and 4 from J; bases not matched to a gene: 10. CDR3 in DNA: TGTGCCACCAGCAGAGTCAGGGGGATAGCCGGTTACGAGCAGTACTTC. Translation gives CATSRVRGIAGYEQYF.

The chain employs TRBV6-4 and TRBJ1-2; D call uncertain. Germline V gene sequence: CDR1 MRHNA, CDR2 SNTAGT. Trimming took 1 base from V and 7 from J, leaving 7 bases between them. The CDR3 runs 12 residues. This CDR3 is CASSDWAGGYTF. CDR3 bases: TGTGCCAGCAGTGACTGGGCCGGTGGCTACACCTTC.

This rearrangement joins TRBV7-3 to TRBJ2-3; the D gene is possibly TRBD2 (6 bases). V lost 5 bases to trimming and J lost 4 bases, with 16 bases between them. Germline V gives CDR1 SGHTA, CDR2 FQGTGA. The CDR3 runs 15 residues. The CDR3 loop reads CASSTQGLTSDTQYF. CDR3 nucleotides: TGTGCCAGCAGCACCCAGGGACTTACGTCAGATACGCAGTATTTT.

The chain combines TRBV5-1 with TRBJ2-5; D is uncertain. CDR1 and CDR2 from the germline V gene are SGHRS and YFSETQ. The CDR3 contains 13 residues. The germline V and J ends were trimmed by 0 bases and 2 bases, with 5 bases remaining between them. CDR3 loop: CASSLGIQETQYF. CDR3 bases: TGCGCCAGCAGCTTGGGTATTCAAGAGACCCAGTACTTC.

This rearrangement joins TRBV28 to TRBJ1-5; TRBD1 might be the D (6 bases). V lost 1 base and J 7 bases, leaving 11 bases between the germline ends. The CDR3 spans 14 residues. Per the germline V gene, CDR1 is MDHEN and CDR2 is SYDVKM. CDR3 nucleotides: TGTGCCAGCAGTTTATCAGGGGTAGGGCAGCCCCAGCATTTT. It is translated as CASSLSGVGQPQHF.

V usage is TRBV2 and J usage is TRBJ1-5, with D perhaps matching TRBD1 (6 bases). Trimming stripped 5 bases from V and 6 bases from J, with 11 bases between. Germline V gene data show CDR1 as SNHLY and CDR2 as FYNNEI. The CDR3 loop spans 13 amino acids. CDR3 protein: CASSIDRRQPQHF. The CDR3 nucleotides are TGTGCCAGCAGTATCGACAGGCGTCAGCCCCAGCATTTT.

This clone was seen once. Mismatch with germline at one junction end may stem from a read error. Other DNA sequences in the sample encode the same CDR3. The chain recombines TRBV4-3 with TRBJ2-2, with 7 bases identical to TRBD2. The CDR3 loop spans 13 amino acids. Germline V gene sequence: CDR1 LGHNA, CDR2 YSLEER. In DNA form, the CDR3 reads TGCGCCAGCAGCCAATCCGGGAGCGGGGAGTTGTTTTTT. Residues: CASSQSGSGELFF.